This TCR beta chain came from a study of cytomegalovirus exposure and HLA in healthy donors (dated by TCRdb to about 2017). For context, the study as a whole: An earlier analysis of around 600 of the donors reported 250 to 350 Gb of sequence data and some 120 million unique TCR beta sequences from about 180 million T cells. The aim of the study was to test whether cataloging public T cell receptors could identify signatures of past pathogen exposure. Donor age, sex, ethnicity and CMV serostatus were collected together with the repertoire data. An earlier analysis of 587 of the donors applied high-throughput TCR beta sequencing to assess whether each TCR beta V gene segment acted as functional or pseudogenic. Rather than using new phenotypic data, the later analysis identified candidate immune exposures from TCR beta sequences and from how often those sequences occurred across donors. To predict cytomegalovirus infection status, the study combined high-throughput TCR immunosequencing, statistical association of individual TCRs with disease status, and machine learning. Typing coverage differed by locus: A, B, C, DRB1 and DQB1 were typed in about 629-640 donors, DQA1 in roughly 500, DPA1 in some 600, and DPB1 in approximately 450. A later analysis re-analyzed previously published TCR beta repertoires from roughly 690 donors and added high-resolution HLA genotyping to study TCR occurrence patterns. About five DR-DQ haplotypes were treated as single units for association and clustering because of strong linkage in the cohort. Besides the first cohort of around 700 subjects, a separate validation cohort made up of over a hundred different subjects was used. On average, around 230,000 unique TCR beta nucleotide sequences were sequenced per donor among a few hundred genotyped donors of the cohort, with 15% to 20% of those sequences being non-productive. Both class I and class II loci were covered by HLA typing, at four-digit resolution. A later genetic analysis took genome-wide SNP genotypes for about 55% of the 666 donors and used that subset as a discovery cohort. Every repertoire in the discovery cohort had been generated on one and the same sequencing platform. The genetic ancestry cluster associated with self-reported Caucasian donors included roughly 84% of the roughly 400 genotyped donors. Roughly 300 gigabases of sequencing data and roughly 80 million unique TCR sequences made up an early release that covered some 640 HLA-typed donors. The T cell repertoires of roughly 660 subjects were profiled by immunosequencing and related to cytomegalovirus serostatus.

Broader findings and caveats from the paper: Correlated functional status among segregating V segments might reflect linkage disequilibrium, but an unknown experimental factor could not be ruled out. Because the 87-base-pair reads could not distinguish some IMGT-functional V segments, including TRBV6-2 and TRBV6-3, those segments were excluded. When HLA alleles, especially DR and DQ, strongly co-occurred, attributing TCR associations to individual alleles was difficult. Because counts were too low, fewer than 20 rarely observed V segments, including chromosome 9 orphons, were excluded from the earlier analysis of 587 of the donors. Because HLA typing was unavailable for some donors at each locus, only the typed subset was used in association tests. Broadly in line with IMGT annotations, most TCR beta V segments showed up in productive rearrangements about 87% or about 30% of the time in an earlier analysis of several hundred of the donors. According to the authors, the approach could potentially be generalized to other disease states and immunological phenotypes. The study gave a list of about 150 TCR beta chains associated with cytomegalovirus. According to a later analysis, most CMV-associated TCR beta chains appeared to be HLA-restricted, and the HLA associations seemed to be driven largely by CMV exposure. Cytomegalovirus status was reported to be diagnosed by the classifier with high specificity and sensitivity in both the original and validation cohorts. Most TCR sequences were seen in very few donors, while some public TCRs were found in many individuals. A further reported finding was that TCR beta sequences accurately predicted the HLA-A and HLA-B alleles for most subjects in the first cohort. A later genetic analysis reported fewer N-insertions in productive TCRs among donors in an Asian-associated ancestry cluster than the roughly 690-donor mean. Several of the top co-occurrence clusters appeared to be linked to parvovirus B19, influenza, CMV and Epstein-Barr virus, according to a later analysis. In a later analysis, HLA-associated TCR beta chains showed more clonal expansion and lower generation probabilities than non-associated chains that were equally common. Three of the identified cytomegalovirus-associated TCR beta chains were confirmed in vitro to be specific for cytomegalovirus antigens. A cluster of highly shared sequence variants was judged likely to represent a technical artifact of the sequencing pipeline. Specific HLA alleles were associated with 16,951 TCR beta sequences at a false discovery rate of 0.05 in a later analysis. For the cohort, immune exposure information was limited to CMV serostatus. An association between a missense DCLRE1C variant and V-gene and J-gene trimming of TCR beta chains was found in a later genetic analysis and replicated in an independent cohort. The cohort was sequenced for TCR beta chains only, and without alpha or paired-chain data the features that could be detected were limited. A later analysis found that TCR association rates varied across HLA loci, with DRB1 alleles showing the most associated TCRs and HLA-C alleles the fewest. Roughly uniform sequencing depth across donors was assumed in presence/absence analyses, although this assumption may not hold.

Concerning this clone itself: The clone's antigen remains unknown. The junction departs from the called germline gene at one end, perhaps through a read error.

CDR1 and CDR2 are drawn from the germline V gene: MDHEN, SYDVKM. Including cysteine and phenylalanine, the CDR3 has 16 amino acids. The kept DNA is CDR3 alone, 48 bases in frame from the first base. The receptor library was made with the immunoSEQ multiplex PCR assay. The multiplex PCR relied on a mix of 60 forward primers for TCR Vbeta segments and 13 reverse primers for TCR Jbeta segments. Amplification of the CDR3 region of rearranged TCR beta genes was performed with a multiplex PCR assay on genomic DNA. Amplified TCR beta libraries were sequenced as 87-base-pair reads on the Illumina HiSeq System. The study's own analysis went as follows. Across the 600 to 700 repertoires, a later analysis counted some 81 million unique TCR beta chains, roughly 11 million of which were shared by at least two donors. Raw reads were error-corrected and collapsed into unique sequences by a nearest-neighbor algorithm in which closely related sequences were merged to remove PCR and sequencing errors. CDR3 sequences were aligned to IMGT reference sequences to assign V, D and J gene segments. Each retained sequence needed at least a six-nucleotide match to both a V gene segment and a J gene segment. Rearrangements were classified as productive when the CDR3 lacked stop codons and remained in frame with V and J, and all other rearrangements were classified as non-productive. Following IMGT convention, CDR3 was defined as the stretch from the second conserved V-encoded cysteine up to the conserved J-encoded phenylalanine. The earlier analysis of about 610 of the donors excluded any sequence lacking an unambiguous match to a single V gene segment. An earlier analysis of fewer than 750 of the donors classified V segments as functional when productive rearrangements were above 56.7% and as segregating when the standard deviation between donors was above 5%. To diagnose cytomegalovirus status from the catalog of TCR beta chain sequences, a statistical classification framework was built. A later analysis assigned V and J genes by comparing TCR nucleotide sequences with IMGT/GENE-DB human TR gene sequences. The TCRdist pipeline was used in a later analysis to assign CDR3 sequences and most-parsimonious VDJ recombination scenarios. In a later analysis, every TCR beta chain was defined by the combination of its CDR3 amino acid sequence and its V-gene family, and reads without a unique V-gene family were dropped. As a way to deal with suspected cross-contamination and a sequencing artifact, a later analysis dropped approximately 590 nucleotide sequences that were highly shared and had low generation probability. A later analysis calculated a clonal expansion index for each public chain from normalized within-repertoire ranks of inferred template counts. Generation probabilities in a later analysis came from a VDJ recombination model fitted to out-of-frame rearrangements, and those results were checked against IGoR. A later analysis scored TCR-TCR, TCR-HLA and TCR-CMV co-occurrence with hypergeometric tests, applying a repertoire-size bias correction to TCR pairs. A later analysis estimated false discovery rates by permuting HLA or CMV assignments 20 times. In a later analysis, co-occurring TCRs were grouped using DBSCAN, and TCRdist sequence similarity was added for clustering within HLA-allele-positive subsets. For co-occurrence clustering, repertoires with fewer than 30,000 or more than 120,000 public chains were excluded, along with roughly 5 repertoires with anomalous nucleotide sharing. In its TCRdb copy, this immuneACCESS table keeps in-frame sequences only and misses some clones. Where compared with another copy, unresolved V genes explain less than half of these, and the others have no known cause. That table gives V, J and clone size, and the DNA gave D and trimming. Present in this sample are 160,000 or so clones, under 85% of which were seen just once. The top ten clones comprise about 1.4% of the sample.

The cohort comprised around 690 healthy bone marrow donors. At the time of sampling, every cohort member was nominally healthy, though immune exposures that went unrecorded were likely present. The donor was CMV seronegative and belonged to the group of approximately 320 seronegative cohort members. Every donor gave a peripheral blood sample, and the peripheral blood mononuclear cells from that sample were used for TCR beta sequencing. Genomic DNA extraction from the blood cell samples was performed with the Qiagen DNeasy Blood Extraction Kit. This receptor chain uses TRBV28 and TRBJ1-4; TRBD1 fits 10 bases in the junction. The sequence was obtained from a woman in her 30s in good health and CMV-seronegative. Material for sequencing was PBMCs. The DNA is as follows: TGTGCCGGCAGTTTCGGGACAGGGGCAACTAATGAAAAACTGTTTTTT. This gives the protein CAGSFGTGATNEKLFF.